This T cell receptor (beta chain) is drawn from a study of T-cell memory formation after mild COVID-19. Whole-study findings and limits: CD4+ contracting clones lay mainly in CM and EM, CD8+ ones in EMRA. While clones contracting from day 15 to 85 were balanced between CD4 and CD8, later expanders leaned CD4+.

The CDR3 extends over 14 amino acids. CDR1 is SGHDN, CDR2 FVKESK, per germline. V lost 3 bases, J lost 7 bases, and 4 bases stayed unmatched. This clonotype turned up a few times. Antigen: not known. TCRdb reanalysed the 5' RACE reads using MiXCR and keeps one entry per CDR3 protein. The sample consists of a few hundred thousand distinct CDR3 sequences, around a tenth of them appearing once. The receptor was derived from a man aged 18 to 30 who had mild COVID-19 (a few samples of this study predate the infection). Cell type and time point are not known. V usage is TRBV14 and J usage is TRBJ2-3; 10 nucleotides match TRBD2. The sample comprised PBMCs or a T cell subset sorted from them (not recorded which). The CDR3 DNA reads TGTGCCAGCAGCCAGGGGACTAGCGCGAATACGCAGTATTTT. It is translated as CASSQGTSANTQYF.